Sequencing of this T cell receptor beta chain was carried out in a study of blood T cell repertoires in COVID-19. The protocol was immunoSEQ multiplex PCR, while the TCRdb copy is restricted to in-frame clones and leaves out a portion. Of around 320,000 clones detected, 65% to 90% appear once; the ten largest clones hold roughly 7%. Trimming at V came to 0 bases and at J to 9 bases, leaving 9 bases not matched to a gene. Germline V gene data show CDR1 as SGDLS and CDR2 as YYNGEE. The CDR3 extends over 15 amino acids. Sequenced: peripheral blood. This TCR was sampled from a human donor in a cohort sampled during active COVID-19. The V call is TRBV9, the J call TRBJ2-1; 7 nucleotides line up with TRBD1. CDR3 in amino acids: CASSVASGGSLEQFF. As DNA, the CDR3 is TGTGCCAGCAGCGTAGCATCAGGGGGTAGTCTTGAGCAGTTCTTC.